Each of the 24 T cell receptor beta chains below was sequenced from the same sample in a study of blood T cell repertoires in COVID-19. Profiled with immunoSEQ multiplex PCR; TCRdb holds only in-frame clones, not every one. The table includes a few hundred thousand clones, 87% detected once. What was sequenced was PBMCs or T cells enriched from blood (not recorded which). The source of these receptors is a man in his thirties or forties who had recovered from COVID-19.

The chain combines TRBV10-3 with TRBJ1-2, with 7 bases aligning to TRBD1. Germline lookup yields CDR1 ENHRY and CDR2 SYGVKD. The ends lost 1 base at V and 1 base at J; junction bases unmatched: 12. CDR3 length: 18 amino acids. In nucleotides, the CDR3 is TGTGCCATCAGTGAGTTGGGGTTTAGGGACAGAGTTAACTATGGCTACACCTTC. It specifies CAISELGFRDRVNYGYTF.

The rearrangement joins TRBV27 to TRBJ2-7; D unresolved. V was trimmed by 5 bases and J by 4 bases, leaving 9 bases between them. The CDR3 extends over 12 amino acids. Germline CDR1 is MNHEY and CDR2 is SMNVEV (reference sequence). DNA for the CDR3: TGTGCCAGCAGTCCTACCCCTTACGAGCAGTACTTC. Its protein is CASSPTPYEQYF.

The chain links TRBV7-2 to TRBJ2-2; possibly TRBD1 for D (5 bases). V gave up 3 bases and J gave up 4 bases, with 21 bases separating them. This CDR3 region has 18 residues. Per the germline V gene, CDR1 is SGHTA and CDR2 is FQGNSA. The CDR3 here is CASSFNNPGITGTGELFF. CDR3 DNA sequence: TGTGCCAGCAGCTTTAACAACCCAGGGATAACGGGCACCGGGGAGCTGTTTTTT.

The chain recombines TRBV6-4 with TRBJ2-7; TRBD2 aligns across 10 bases. Germline assignment: CDR1 MRHNA and CDR2 SNTAGT. The CDR3 covers 15 residues. With 4 bases clipped from V and 3 bases from J, the junction kept 6 bases outside the gene matches. CDR3 protein: CASSVGTSAIYEQYF. The CDR3 region has the DNA TGTGCCAGCAGTGTCGGGACTAGCGCTATCTACGAGCAGTACTTC.

The J gene is TRBJ1-2, the V gene TRBV7-9; 9 nucleotides align to TRBD1. The CDR3 is 16 residues long. Germline lookup yields CDR1 SEHNR and CDR2 FQNEAQ (reference sequence). The V gene end was trimmed by 5 bases and the J gene end by 0 bases; junction bases not matched to a gene: 7. The CDR3 sequence: CASSPGQGPANYGYTF. The DNA for the CDR3 is TGTGCCAGCAGCCCAGGACAGGGGCCTGCTAACTATGGCTACACCTTC.

The chain carries TRBV3-1 (or the pseudogene TRBV3-2) and TRBJ1-6; a possible D gene is TRBD1 (6 bases). Germline V gene data show CDR1 as LGHDT and CDR2 as YNNKEL (reference sequence). The CDR3 loop spans 11 amino acids. Trimming shortened V by 4 bases and J by 14 bases, and 9 bases separated the two germline ends. The DNA of the CDR3 is TGTGCCAGCAGCCTTGGGGGCACCCTCCACTTT. Protein product: CASSLGGTLHF.

The chain recombines TRBV6-2 or TRBV6-3 with TRBJ2-7, with TRBD1 identical over 8 bases. The CDR3 contains 14 residues. CDR1 is MNHEY, CDR2 SVGEGT, per germline. V lost 4 bases, J lost 2 bases, and 4 bases stayed unmatched. CDR3 sequence (DNA): TGTGCCAGCAGTTTGACAGGGGCTGCCTACGAGCAGTACTTC. Its protein product is CASSLTGAAYEQYF.

This chain uses TRBV7-2 with TRBJ1-1, with TRBD1 as a possible D gene (5 bases). CDR1 is SGHTA, CDR2 FQGNSA, per germline. The ends were cut back, 2 bases at V and 3 bases at J, with 22 bases in the middle. This CDR3 is built from 18 residues. CDR3 sequence: CASSLKPATRGGDTEAFF. CDR3 coding DNA: TGTGCCAGCAGCTTAAAACCGGCGACAAGGGGTGGGGACACTGAAGCTTTCTTT. The full variable domain, rest sourced from reference TRBV7-2 and TRBJ1-1, is GAGVSQSPSNKVTEKGKDVELRCDPISGHTALYWYRQSLGQGLEFLIYFQGNSAPDKSGLPSDRFSAERTGGSVSTLTIQRTQQEDSAVYLCASSLKPATRGGDTEAFFGQGTRLTVV.

The chain is built from TRBV6-1 and TRBJ1-6; D not certain. The CDR3 has 13 residues. V lost 3 bases and J lost 9, with 9 bases in between. CDR1 MNHNS and CDR2 SASEGT come from the germline V gene. CDR3 nucleotide sequence: TGTGCCAGCAGTGACATCAGCGGTTCACCCCTCCACTTT. It specifies CASSDISGSPLHF.

J is TRBJ1-1 and V is TRBV29-1; possibly TRBD1 for D (5 bases). The CDR3 spans 16 residues. Looked up from germline, CDR1 is SQVTM and CDR2 is ANQGSEA. The V gene lost 3 bases and the J gene lost 3 bases, with 20 bases spanning the gap. CDR3 residues: CSVEAGNHRGDTEAFF. The CDR3 nucleotides are TGCAGCGTTGAGGCAGGCAACCATCGGGGGGACACTGAAGCTTTCTTT. The whole variable domain, filled in from reference TRBV29-1 and TRBJ1-1, reads SAVISQKPSRDICQRGTSLTIQCQVDSQVTMMFWYRQQPGQSLTLIATANQGSEATYESGFVIDKFPISRPNLTFSTLTVSNMSPEDSSIYLCSVEAGNHRGDTEAFFGQGTRLTVV.

The V call is TRBV5-1, the J call TRBJ1-1; 9 bases are shared with TRBD1. J gave up 4 bases and V 3 bases, and 7 bases lay outside the gene matches. Germline CDR1 and CDR2: SGHRS and YFSETQ. This CDR3 is built from 15 residues. This CDR3 reads CASSSNTDRGTEAFF. The CDR3 DNA follows: TGCGCCAGCAGCTCCAACACGGACAGGGGCACTGAAGCTTTCTTT.

This clone was detected once. The chain uses TRBV4-1 and TRBJ1-1; D not resolved. Trimming pared 0 bases from V and 8 bases from J, leaving 13 bases between. There are 14 residues in the CDR3. Germline lookup yields CDR1 MGHRA and CDR2 YSYEKL. The CDR3 DNA is TGCGCCAGCAGCCAAGATCTAATAGCACGGGAAGCTTTCTTT. Protein product: CASSQDLIAREAFF.

The V and J genes are TRBV12-5 and TRBJ2-3; TRBD2 matches 7 bases. This CDR3 is 14 amino acids long. The trim removed 4 bases at V and 4 bases at J, leaving 5 bases unmatched. Germline V gene sequence: CDR1 LGHNT, CDR2 FRNRAP. The CDR3 here is CASGSRDYADTQYF. The CDR3 DNA sequence: TGTGCTAGTGGTTCCCGGGACTACGCAGATACGCAGTATTTT.

In this sample, this clone turned up once. The V gene is TRBV9, the J gene TRBJ2-3; D is ambiguous. CDR3 length: 15 amino acids. The ends were cut back, 0 bases at V and 0 bases at J, with 8 bases in the middle. CDR1 and CDR2 (germline): SGDLS, YYNGEE. The CDR3 DNA sequence: TGTGCCAGCAGCGTAGAAGTAGCCAGCACAGATACGCAGTATTTT. Its translation: CASSVEVASTDTQYF. Full variable domain (remainder filled in from reference TRBV9 and TRBJ2-3): DSGVTQTPKHLITATGQRVTLRCSPRSGDLSVYWYQQSLDQGLQFLIQYYNGEERAKGNILERFSAQQFPDLHSELNLSSLELGDSALYFCASSVEVASTDTQYFGPGTRLTVL.

A single count supports this clone. Here the CDR3 DNA reads TGCGCCAGCAGCTTGGTCGGGGGAGAAGCTTTCTTT. The encoded protein is CASSLVGGEAFF. The chain links TRBV5-1 to TRBJ1-1, with a possible D match to TRBD1 (5 bases). Germline V gene sequence: CDR1 SGHRS, CDR2 YFSETQ. The CDR3 loop spans 12 amino acids. Trimming removed 0 bases at V and 8 bases at J, with 8 bases between.

In this sample, this clone turned up many times. This sample includes further DNA sequences coding for the same CDR3. This chain connects TRBV27 to TRBJ1-2, with 7 nucleotides matching TRBD1. Germline-derived CDR1 and CDR2 are MNHEY and SMNVEV (reference sequence). V was clipped by 0 bases and J by 4 bases; unmatched bases: 2. This CDR3 is built from 14 residues. CDR3 region: CASSLSTGTYGYTF. The CDR3 DNA is TGTGCCAGCAGTTTATCGACAGGGACCTATGGCTACACCTTC.

V and J are TRBV29-1 and TRBJ2-3; TRBD2 might be the D (5 bases). Trimming cost V 6 bases and J 0 bases, with 13 bases left between them. This CDR3 has 14 amino acids. From germline, CDR1 is SQVTM and CDR2 ANQGSEA. DNA for the CDR3: TGCAGCGTGGAGGACGGTTTTAGCACAGATACGCAGTATTTT. Its protein is CSVEDGFSTDTQYF.

The chain uses TRBV6-5 and TRBJ2-5; no reliable D call. Germline loops: CDR1 MNHEY, CDR2 SVGAGI. V lost 7 bases to trimming and J lost 1 base, with 7 bases between them. The CDR3 consists of 12 residues. CDR3 DNA: TGTGCCAGCATGGGCCCCCAAGAGACCCAGTACTTC. It encodes CASMGPQETQYF.

V and J are TRBV30 and TRBJ1-1, with D possibly TRBD1 on 5 matching bases. The V end was cut by 5 bases, the J end by 4 bases, with 20 bases between. The CDR3 contains 15 residues. The germline CDR1 and CDR2 sequences are GTSNPN and SVGIG (reference sequence). CDR3 amino acids: CAWAWGRGGSTEAFF. As DNA, the CDR3 is TGTGCCTGGGCATGGGGGAGGGGTGGGAGCACTGAAGCTTTCTTT.

This clone was recorded once. Other DNA sequences within the sample encode an identical CDR3. The V gene is TRBV6-5, the J gene TRBJ2-5; a possible D gene is TRBD2 (5 bases). The germline V gene encodes CDR1 MNHEY and CDR2 SVGAGI. The CDR3 runs 11 residues. The V end lost 6 bases, the J end lost 5 bases, and 7 bases lay between the germline ends. CDR3 DNA sequence: TGTGCCAGCAGCCGAGGGGAGACCCAGTACTTC. Its protein product is CASSRGETQYF.

This clone was seen once. V gene TRBV10-1 combines with J gene TRBJ2-3; 10 nucleotides line up with TRBD2. V trimming: 0 bases; J trimming: 0 bases; junction bases outside the gene matches: 3. CDR1 and CDR2 (germline): WNHNN, SYGVQD (reference sequence). The CDR3 spans 17 residues. The CDR3 is CASSESLAGASTDTQYF. The CDR3 coding sequence is TGCGCCAGCAGTGAGTCTCTAGCGGGGGCTAGCACAGATACGCAGTATTTT.

This clone appeared once. The chain combines TRBV7-3 with TRBJ1-6; 10 bases align to TRBD1. This CDR3 spans 16 amino acids. V shed 5 bases, J shed 10 bases, and the junction held 11 bases outside the gene matches. CDR1 SGHTA and CDR2 FQGTGA come from the germline V gene. CDR3 nucleotide sequence: TGTGCCAGCAGCCCGCGGGACAGGGGCTTTGGGTCACCCCTCCACTTT. This encodes CASSPRDRGFGSPLHF.

The rearrangement uses TRBV2 and TRBJ2-3; a possible D gene is TRBD2 (6 bases). The germline gives CDR1 SNHLY, CDR2 FYNNEI. This CDR3 contains 12 residues. V was shortened by 8 bases and J by 6 bases, with 12 bases between the two germline ends. The CDR3 spells CASGTPPDTQYF. The CDR3 DNA sequence: TGTGCCAGCGGGACTCCCCCGGATACGCAGTATTTT.

The chain employs TRBV27 and TRBJ2-1; possibly TRBD1 for D (7 bases). The CDR3 length is 17 residues. Germline lookup yields CDR1 MNHEY and CDR2 SMNVEV (reference sequence). Trimming shortened V by 3 bases and J by 5 bases, and 20 bases separated the two germline ends. CDR3 protein: CASSFLLTGRFHNEQFF. For the CDR3, the DNA is TGTGCCAGCAGTTTCCTTCTGACAGGGAGGTTCCACAATGAGCAGTTCTTC.